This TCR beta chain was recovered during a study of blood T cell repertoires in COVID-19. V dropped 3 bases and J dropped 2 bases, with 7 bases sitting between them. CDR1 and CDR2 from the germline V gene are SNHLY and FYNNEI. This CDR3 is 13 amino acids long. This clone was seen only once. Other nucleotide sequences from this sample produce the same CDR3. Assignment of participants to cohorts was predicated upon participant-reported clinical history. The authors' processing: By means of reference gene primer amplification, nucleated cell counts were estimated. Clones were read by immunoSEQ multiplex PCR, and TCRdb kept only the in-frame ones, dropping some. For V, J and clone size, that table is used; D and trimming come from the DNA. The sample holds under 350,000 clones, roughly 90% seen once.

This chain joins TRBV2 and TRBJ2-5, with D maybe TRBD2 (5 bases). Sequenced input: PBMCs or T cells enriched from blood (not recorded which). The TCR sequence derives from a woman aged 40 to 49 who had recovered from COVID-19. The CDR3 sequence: CASSDRGQETQYF. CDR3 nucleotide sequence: TGTGCCAGCAGTGACCGGGGACAAGAGACCCAGTACTTC. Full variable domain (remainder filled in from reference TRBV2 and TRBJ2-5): EPEVTQTPSHQVTQMGQEVILRCVPISNHLYFYWYRQILGQKVEFLVSFYNNEISEKSEIFDDQFSVERPDGSNFTLKIRSTKLEDSAMYFCASSDRGQETQYFGPGTRLLVL.